The next 21 T cell receptor beta chains were all read from a single sample in a study of T cells after posttransplantation cyclophosphamide. Treatment was busulfan-fludarabine conditioning, a marrow graft, and cyclophosphamide on days +3 and +4. Here immunoSEQ multiplex PCR was the method, and the copy in TCRdb shows in-frame clones only, minus some. This sample comprises some 7,600 clones, none seen once only. Material: PBMCs, obtained after allogeneic stem cell transplant with posttransplant cyclophosphamide. The origin of the receptors is a female patient in her forties or fifties who received an allogeneic stem cell transplant from a related donor, was CMV-positive, and had no GVHD. Some T cells may have originated in the graft donor.

There are many counts of this clone. The gene calls are TRBV6-2 or TRBV6-3 and TRBJ2-3; TRBD2 agrees at 10 bases. CDR1 is MNHEY, CDR2 SVGEGT, per germline. The V segment lost 6 bases and the J segment 1 base; nucleotides outside the gene matches: 7. The CDR3 has 16 residues. CDR3 sequence (DNA): TGTGCCAGCAGCCGCGCCCTAGCGGGGGGCACAGATACGCAGTATTTT. It specifies CASSRALAGGTDTQYF.

Ten or more counts support this clone. The chain is built from TRBV12-3 or TRBV12-4 and TRBJ2-5; the match to TRBD2 covers 13 bases. V shed 5 bases, J shed 2 bases, and the junction held 8 bases outside the gene matches. This CDR3 is 17 amino acids long. The CDR3, as DNA: TGTGCCAGCAGTCAGCCACGACTAGCGGGGGGACAAGAGACCCAGTACTTC. As protein: CASSQPRLAGGQETQYF.

Ten or more counts support this clone. The J gene is TRBJ2-1, the V gene TRBV5-5; D unclear. The V gene lost 0 bases and the J gene lost 9 bases, with 4 bases spanning the gap. The CDR3 sequence is 11 residues long. The germline V gene has CDR1 SGHKS and CDR2 YYEKEE (reference sequence). This CDR3 is CASSLDSEQFF. The CDR3 DNA is TGTGCCAGCAGCTTGGACTCTGAGCAGTTCTTC.

This clone was seen many times. The chain uses TRBV6-5 and TRBJ2-1; D possibly corresponds to TRBD2 (6 bases). Germline CDR1 and CDR2: MNHEY and SVGAGI. The CDR3 totals 13 residues. V was shortened by 6 bases and J by 5 bases, with 11 bases between the two germline ends. CDR3 nucleotide sequence: TGTGCCAGCAGACGTAGCGGCCACAATGAGCAGTTCTTC. This codes for CASRRSGHNEQFF.

V gene TRBV25-1 combines with J gene TRBJ2-5, with 8 bases lining up with TRBD1. There are 14 residues in the CDR3. The germline CDR1 and CDR2 sequences are MGHDK and SYGVNS. The J segment lost 5 bases and the V segment lost 3 bases, leaving 5 bases of the junction unmatched. The DNA of the CDR3 is TGTGCCAGCAGTGATCAGGGGGCCCGGGAGACCCAGTACTTC. Its protein product is CASSDQGARETQYF.

This clone occurred many times. The chain has TRBV5-1 and TRBJ1-3, with TRBD1 identical over 9 bases. The germline V gene encodes CDR1 SGHRS and CDR2 YFSETQ. V shed 4 bases, J shed 3 bases, and the junction held 8 bases outside the gene matches. The CDR3 totals 16 residues. This CDR3 reads CASSLTGGRGGNTIYF. In DNA form, the CDR3 reads TGCGCCAGCAGCCTAACAGGGGGCAGAGGTGGAAACACCATATATTTT.

This clone was counted many times. The chain is built from TRBV6-2 or TRBV6-3 and TRBJ1-2; possibly TRBD1 for D (5 bases). The CDR3 runs 16 residues. Germline values: CDR1 MNHEY, CDR2 SVGEGT. Trimming pared 0 bases from V and 2 bases from J, leaving 13 bases between. The CDR3 sequence: CASSYSGGHLNYGYTF. CDR3 nucleotide sequence: TGTGCCAGCAGTTACTCCGGTGGACACTTAAACTATGGCTACACCTTC.

In this sample, this clone turned up many times. This chain connects TRBV24-1 to TRBJ2-3, with TRBD1 matching 7 bases. This CDR3 is 13 amino acids long. Trimming removed 3 bases from V and 7 bases from J; junction bases left unmatched: 3. CDR1 and CDR2 (germline): KGHDR, SFDVKD. CDR3 in DNA: TGTGCCACCAGTGATGGGACAGCTCATACGCAGTATTTT. It yields the protein CATSDGTAHTQYF.

This clone appeared many times. This chain links TRBV28 with TRBJ2-1; 8 nucleotides match TRBD2. This CDR3 comprises 16 residues. J was trimmed by 5 bases and V by 8 bases; bases with no gene match: 14. The germline V gene encodes CDR1 MDHEN and CDR2 SYDVKM. DNA of the CDR3: TGTGCCAGCGGCCCCCGCGGGGGGACGGCCGACAATGAGCAGTTCTTC. Protein: CASGPRGGTADNEQFF. Filled out from reference TRBV28 and TRBJ2-1, the complete variable domain reads DVKVTQSSRYLVKRTGEKVFLECVQDMDHENMFWYRQDPGLGLRLIYFSYDVKMKEKGDIPEGYSVSREKKERFSLILESASTNQTSMYLCASGPRGGTADNEQFFGPGTRLTVL.

This clone came up many times. This rearrangement joins TRBV6-6 to TRBJ2-3; no definite D call. The germline V gene encodes CDR1 MNHNY and CDR2 SVGAGI (reference sequence). The V end lost 5 bases, the J end lost 6 bases, and 12 bases lay between the germline ends. The length of the CDR3 is 13 residues. CDR3 in DNA: TGTGCCAGCAGTAGAACTCGTTTGGATACGCAGTATTTT. Amino acid sequence: CASSRTRLDTQYF.

By sample share, this clone is medium-sized. The chain has TRBV6-1 and TRBJ2-1, with TRBD2 as a possible D gene (5 bases). V was pared by 11 bases and J by 5 bases, with 16 bases between. Germline-derived CDR1 and CDR2 are MNHNS and SASEGT. The CDR3 covers 13 residues. The CDR3 spells CAALRPTNNEQFF. Written as DNA, the CDR3 is TGTGCCGCCCTTCGGCCGACTAACAATGAGCAGTTCTTC.

The V gene is TRBV5-1, the J gene TRBJ1-6; the D is unclear. Trimming removed 2 bases at V and 7 bases at J, with 10 bases between. Looked up from germline, CDR1 is SGHRS and CDR2 is YFSETQ. The CDR3 sequence is 14 residues long. The CDR3 DNA reads TGCGCCAGCAGCTTAGAGGGTCGGAATTCACCCCTCCACTTT. Amino acids: CASSLEGRNSPLHF.

This clone was counted ten times or more. This chain connects TRBV18 to TRBJ2-1; 14 nucleotides agree with TRBD2. Trimming removed 4 bases from V and 1 base from J; junction bases left unmatched: 12. This CDR3 contains 20 residues. CDR1 KGHSH and CDR2 LQKENI come from the germline V gene. Here the CDR3 reads CASSLGTSGSFRGSYNEQFF. The CDR3 DNA reads TGTGCCAGCTCACTTGGGACTAGCGGGAGCTTTAGGGGTTCCTACAATGAGCAGTTCTTC.

There are many counts of this clone. The chain combines TRBV18 with TRBJ2-5; a weak D match, TRBD2 (6 bases). The CDR3 is 11 residues long. The germline CDR1 and CDR2 sequences are KGHSH and LQKENI. Trimming took off 4 bases at V and 13 bases at J, with 13 bases between the two ends. In DNA form, the CDR3 reads TGTGCCAGCTCACAGGACTACACCAGGTACTTC. Translation gives CASSQDYTRYF.

This clone was observed many times. The chain links TRBV19 to TRBJ1-2, with D unresolved. V dropped 5 bases and J dropped 2 bases, with 15 bases sitting between them. The CDR3 is 15 residues long. Germline V gives CDR1 LNHDA, CDR2 SQIVND (reference sequence). The CDR3 bases are TGTGCCAGTAGTTCCAATCCGGGGAGAAACTATGGCTACACCTTC. The encoded protein is CASSSNPGRNYGYTF.

This clone was detected ten times or more. The chain is built from TRBV19 and TRBJ2-3; 9 nucleotides match TRBD2. CDR1 is LNHDA and CDR2 is SQIVND in the germline V gene (reference sequence). The CDR3 has 19 amino acids. With 5 bases clipped from V and 2 bases from J, the junction kept 17 bases outside the gene matches. CDR3 sequence reads: CASSPGGSGRGYNTDTQYF. The CDR3 DNA reads as TGTGCCAGTAGTCCCGGGGGTAGCGGGAGAGGTTATAACACAGATACGCAGTATTTT.

The table lists this clone with many counts. This rearrangement joins TRBV4-2 to TRBJ1-5; the match to TRBD1 covers 10 bases. The CDR3 sequence is 14 residues long. V shed 4 bases and J 6 bases; nucleotides not matched to a gene: 3. Germline assignment: CDR1 LGHNA and CDR2 YNFKEQ. The DNA of the CDR3 is TGTGCCAGCAGCCCAGACAGGGGGCGTCAGCCCCAGCATTTT. It yields the protein CASSPDRGRQPQHF.

This clone has a count of ten or more. The V gene is TRBV27, the J gene TRBJ1-2, with TRBD1 as a possible D gene (6 bases). This CDR3 comprises 17 residues. The germline V and J ends were trimmed by 3 bases and 1 base, with 18 bases remaining between them. Germline CDR1 reads MNHEY; CDR2 reads SMNVEV (reference sequence). The CDR3 nucleotides are TGTGCCAGCAGTTTGACGGCCGAGGGACACTTTAACTATGGCTACACCTTC. This codes for CASSLTAEGHFNYGYTF.

This clone was counted ten times or more. The V gene is TRBV19, the J gene TRBJ1-2, with a tentative D call TRBD1 (6 bases). Germline assignment: CDR1 LNHDA and CDR2 SQIVND (reference sequence). Trimming left V 1 base short and J 5 bases short, with 11 bases between. This CDR3 has 14 amino acids. The CDR3 region is CASSIVAGEYGYTF. CDR3 nucleotide sequence: TGTGCCAGTAGTATAGTGGCAGGGGAGTATGGCTACACCTTC.

By its share, this clone is medium-sized. This chain connects TRBV11-2 to TRBJ2-7, with 7 bases lining up with TRBD1. This CDR3 region has 15 residues. J was trimmed by 2 bases and V by 5 bases; bases with no gene match: 9. Germline CDR1 and CDR2: SGHAT and FQNNGV. The CDR3 nucleotides are TGTGCCAGCAGCGCCCGACAGGGATCCCCCTACGAGCAGTACTTC. It yields the protein CASSARQGSPYEQYF.

By its share, this clone is medium-sized. This chain connects TRBV25-1 to TRBJ1-1; TRBD1 might be the D (5 bases). The ends were cut back, 2 bases at V and 1 base at J, with 11 bases in the middle. From germline, CDR1 is MGHDK and CDR2 SYGVNS. This CDR3 comprises 15 residues. DNA of the CDR3: TGTGCCAGCAGTGAACAGGGACTTTCGAACACTGAAGCTTTCTTT. Translated: CASSEQGLSNTEAFF.